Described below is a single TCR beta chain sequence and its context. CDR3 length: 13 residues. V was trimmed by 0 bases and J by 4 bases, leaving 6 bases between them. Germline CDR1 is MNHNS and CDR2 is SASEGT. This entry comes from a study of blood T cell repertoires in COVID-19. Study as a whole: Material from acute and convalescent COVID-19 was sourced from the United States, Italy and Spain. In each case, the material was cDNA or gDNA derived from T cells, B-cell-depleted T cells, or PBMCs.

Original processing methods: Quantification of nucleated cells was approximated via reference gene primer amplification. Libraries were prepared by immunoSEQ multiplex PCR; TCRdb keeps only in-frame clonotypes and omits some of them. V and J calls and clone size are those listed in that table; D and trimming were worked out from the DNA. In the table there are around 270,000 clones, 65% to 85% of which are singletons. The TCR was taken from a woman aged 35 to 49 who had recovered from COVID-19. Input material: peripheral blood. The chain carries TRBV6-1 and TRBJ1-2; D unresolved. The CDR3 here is CASSEAAVYGYTF. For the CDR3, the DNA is TGTGCCAGCAGTGAAGCGGCAGTCTATGGCTACACCTTC.